These 30 T cell receptor beta chains originate from one sample sequenced in a study of vaccination effects on CD4 cells after COVID-19. Antigen-specific CD4+ T cell clonotypes were called by their expansion after viral peptide-pool culture in ViraFEST. Researchers isolated CD4+ T cells once approximately eleven days of culture had elapsed. Each participant received a vaccine that was either BNT162b2 or mRNA-1273, given as two doses. Their target antigens are unknown. The method was immunoSEQ multiplex PCR; TCRdb's version includes in-frame clones alone and lacks a portion of them. Among 30,000 to 40,000 clones listed, about two thirds were seen once. The material sequenced was CD4+ T cells from PBMCs cultured with SARS-CoV-2 spike peptides, taken after COVID-19 vaccination. All receptors derive from a human donor who received a COVID-19 vaccine.

The rearrangement links TRBV4-2 to TRBJ1-4, with D possibly being TRBD1 (6 bases). CDR1 LGHNA and CDR2 YNFKEQ come from the germline V gene. This CDR3 is 17 amino acids long. Deletions cut 4 bases from V and 2 bases from J, with 17 bases between. The DNA for the CDR3 is TGTGCCAGCAGCCGGAAAGTTACAGGGATCACTAATGAAAAACTGTTTTTT. This sequence encodes CASSRKVTGITNEKLFF.

This clone appeared a few times. The chain uses TRBV6-5 and TRBJ2-7; D is tentatively TRBD1 or TRBD2 (5 bases each). V lost 0 bases to trimming and J lost 0 bases, with 12 bases between them. The CDR3 spans 16 residues. From germline, CDR1 is MNHEY and CDR2 SVGAGI. CDR3 loop: CASSYSRAGISYEQYF. The CDR3 DNA reads as TGTGCCAGCAGTTACTCGAGGGCAGGGATCTCCTACGAGCAGTACTTC.

V and J are TRBV6-1 and TRBJ2-4; D is uncertain. The CDR3 spans 16 residues. V was pared by 0 bases and J by 6 bases, with 15 bases between. The germline CDR1 and CDR2 sequences are MNHNS and SASEGT. The CDR3 sequence is CASSEARLWDLNIQYF. In DNA form, the CDR3 reads TGTGCCAGCAGTGAAGCGCGTCTCTGGGATTTAAACATTCAGTACTTC.

CDR3 region: CASSIANSGLYEQYF. The CDR3 bases are TGTGCCAGTAGTATAGCAAATAGCGGACTATACGAGCAGTACTTC. The V call is TRBV19, the J call TRBJ2-7; tentatively, D is TRBD2 (6 bases). This CDR3 has 15 amino acids. The germline gives CDR1 LNHDA, CDR2 SQIVND (reference sequence). Trimming shortened V by 1 base and J by 4 bases, and 14 bases separated the two germline ends.

V and J are TRBV7-2 and TRBJ1-1, with TRBD1 as a possible D gene (6 bases). The CDR3 runs to 14 residues. Germline V gene data show CDR1 as SGHTA and CDR2 as FQGNSA. V lost 3 bases to trimming and J lost 6 bases, with 14 bases between them. CDR3 residues: CASSLVGGRAEAFF. CDR3 bases: TGTGCCAGCAGCTTGGTAGGGGGGAGGGCTGAAGCTTTCTTT.

The chain recombines TRBV4-2 with TRBJ2-2, with D uncertain. The V gene lost 0 bases and the J gene lost 3 bases, with 8 bases spanning the gap. This CDR3 is 15 amino acids long. Germline assignment: CDR1 LGHNA and CDR2 YNFKEQ. CDR3 region: CASSQEQSDTGELFF. CDR3 nucleotide sequence: TGTGCCAGCAGCCAAGAGCAAAGTGACACCGGGGAGCTGTTTTTT.

This clone was seen many times. The chain recombines TRBV19 with TRBJ2-5; D not certain. CDR3 length: 14 amino acids. Trimming cost V 1 base and J 1 base, with 7 bases left between them. The germline V gene has CDR1 LNHDA and CDR2 SQIVND (reference sequence). The CDR3 loop reads CASSIALTQETQYF. For the CDR3, the DNA is TGTGCCAGTAGTATAGCGCTCACCCAAGAGACCCAGTACTTC.

Only one count was recorded for this clone. V gene TRBV24-1 combines with J gene TRBJ2-7; TRBD2 is a possible D gene (6 bases). Deletions cut 3 bases from V and 5 bases from J, with 19 bases between. CDR1 is KGHDR, CDR2 SFDVKD, per germline. The CDR3 has 16 amino acids. The CDR3 loop reads CATSDPHRAGIHEQYF. CDR3 DNA sequence: TGTGCCACCAGTGATCCCCATCGCGCGGGGATCCACGAGCAGTACTTC.

This clone has more than one count but fewer than ten. The chain joins TRBV27 to TRBJ1-2; D may be TRBD1 (6 bases). The V gene's germline CDR1 is MNHEY and CDR2 SMNVEV (reference sequence). V was cut by 5 bases and J by 4 bases, with 14 bases left in between. This CDR3 region has 14 residues. The chain's CDR3 is CASSLTGYGYGYTF. Here the CDR3 DNA reads TGTGCCAGCAGTCTTACAGGGTATGGCTATGGCTACACCTTC.

This clone was detected ten times or more. CDR3 coding DNA: TGCGCCAGCAGTTTGCCGGGGACAGGGGGTTGGTCCTACGAGCAGTACTTC. Its translation is CASSLPGTGGWSYEQYF. The chain is built from TRBV5-1 and TRBJ2-7; 11 positions match TRBD1. Germline loops: CDR1 SGHRS, CDR2 YFSETQ. The ends lost 5 bases at V and 1 base at J; junction bases unmatched: 11. This CDR3 contains 17 residues.

This chain connects TRBV4-1 to TRBJ1-5, with 12 bases lining up with TRBD1. The trim removed 3 bases at V and 2 bases at J, leaving 2 bases unmatched. The germline gives CDR1 MGHRA, CDR2 YSYEKL. The CDR3 runs to 16 residues. CDR3 residues: CASSQGQGAGNQPQHF. The CDR3 DNA reads TGCGCCAGCAGCCAGGGACAGGGGGCTGGCAATCAGCCCCAGCATTTT.

This rearrangement joins TRBV2 to TRBJ2-2, with 10 nucleotides matching TRBD2. The CDR3 has 14 amino acids. Germline V gene sequence: CDR1 SNHLY, CDR2 FYNNEI. V gave up 8 bases and J gave up 6 bases; unmatched junction bases: 6. The CDR3 sequence is CASDRLAGAGELFF. The CDR3 DNA reads as TGTGCCAGCGATCGGCTAGCGGGAGCCGGGGAGCTGTTTTTT.

The rearrangement uses TRBV2 and TRBJ1-2; the match to TRBD1 covers 9 bases. The CDR3 has 18 residues. Per germline, CDR1 SNHLY and CDR2 FYNNEI. V lost 6 bases and J lost 5; bases outside the gene matches: 19. The CDR3 reads CASRKIRDRDLRNYGYTF. The CDR3 nucleotides read TGTGCCAGCAGGAAGATAAGGGACAGGGACCTTCGCAATTATGGCTACACCTTC.

This chain uses TRBV6-6 with TRBJ1-2; D may be TRBD1 (6 bases). Germline V lookup: CDR1 MNHNY, CDR2 SVGAGI (reference sequence). The CDR3 is made up of 13 amino acids. V lost 5 bases, J lost 8 bases, and 15 bases lay in between. This chain's CDR3 is CASSDTGSRGYTF. CDR3 sequence (DNA): TGTGCCAGCAGTGACACAGGGAGTCGCGGCTACACCTTC.

The rearrangement links TRBV18 to TRBJ1-2; D call uncertain. The CDR3 runs to 15 residues. Germline CDR1 is KGHSH and CDR2 is LQKENI. Trimming left V 3 bases short and J 1 base short, with 12 bases between. The CDR3 nucleotides read TGTGCCAGCTCACCCGATATGGTCCGTAACTATGGCTACACCTTC. Its protein is CASSPDMVRNYGYTF.

This chain uses TRBV7-8 with TRBJ1-1; the D gene is possibly TRBD1 (6 bases). V dropped 1 base and J dropped 1 base, with 7 bases sitting between them. The CDR3 sequence is 14 residues long. Germline-derived CDR1 and CDR2 are SGHVS and FQNEAQ. The CDR3 sequence is CASSLDRANTEAFF. DNA of the CDR3: TGTGCCAGCAGCTTAGACAGGGCGAACACTGAAGCTTTCTTT.

The J gene is TRBJ2-5, the V gene TRBV4-1, with 8 bases matching TRBD1. This CDR3 contains 17 residues. CDR1 MGHRA and CDR2 YSYEKL come from the germline V gene. Germline trimming cut 0 bases from V and 2 bases from J; bases unmatched to any gene: 8. The CDR3 region is CASSQDGLGTGQETQYF. CDR3 DNA: TGCGCCAGCAGCCAAGATGGGTTGGGGACAGGACAAGAGACCCAGTACTTC.

The rearrangement joins TRBV2 to TRBJ2-7; D is perhaps TRBD2 (6 bases). This CDR3 is built from 15 residues. V lost 6 bases, J lost 3 bases, and 18 bases lay in between. From germline, CDR1 is SNHLY and CDR2 FYNNEI. Here the CDR3 reads CASRIRGMMNYEQYF. CDR3 DNA: TGTGCCAGCAGGATCCGGGGGATGATGAACTACGAGCAGTACTTC.

The V and J genes are TRBV5-1 and TRBJ2-3, with a weak D call TRBD1 (6 bases). The CDR3 covers 20 residues. Germline assignment: CDR1 SGHRS and CDR2 YFSETQ. V was trimmed by 3 bases and J by 2 bases, leaving 28 bases between them. This CDR3 is CASSSSRPILQGAPTDTQYF. Written as DNA, the CDR3 is TGCGCCAGCAGCTCCTCCCGCCCGATCTTACAGGGTGCCCCCACAGATACGCAGTATTTT.

This clone was seen just once. The chain employs TRBV5-1 and TRBJ2-1; 8 bases are a match to TRBD2. This CDR3 has 14 residues. Germline V gives CDR1 SGHRS, CDR2 YFSETQ. Trimming at V came to 7 bases and at J to 3 bases, leaving 6 bases not matched to a gene. Here the CDR3 DNA reads TGCGCCAGCCGACCGGGACTAGACTACAATGAGCAGTTCTTC. This translates into CASRPGLDYNEQFF.

The rearrangement joins TRBV7-2 to TRBJ1-4; TRBD1 matches at 7 bases. Germline CDR1 is SGHTA and CDR2 is FQGNSA. The length of the CDR3 is 15 residues. With 3 bases clipped from V and 7 bases from J, the junction kept 8 bases outside the gene matches. Here the CDR3 DNA reads TGTGCCAGCAGCTTCCAGGGGGGACGGGGTGAAAAACTGTTTTTT. It yields the protein CASSFQGGRGEKLFF.

The chain employs TRBV5-1 and TRBJ1-1; a weak D match, TRBD1 (6 bases). This CDR3 region has 13 residues. Germline loops: CDR1 SGHRS, CDR2 YFSETQ. The V end lost 0 bases, the J end lost 7 bases, and 10 bases lay between the germline ends. CDR3 DNA: TGCGCCAGCAGCTTGGACAGGGCGGGTGAAGCTTTCTTT. It is translated as CASSLDRAGEAFF.

V usage is TRBV30 and J usage is TRBJ1-5; 7 nucleotides match TRBD1. The CDR3 has 15 amino acids. V gave up 2 bases and J gave up 2 bases; unmatched junction bases: 6. Germline values: CDR1 GTSNPN, CDR2 SVGIG (reference sequence). The CDR3 spells CAWSTPGQGNQPQHF. The CDR3 DNA follows: TGTGCCTGGAGTACCCCTGGACAGGGCAATCAGCCCCAGCATTTT.

The gene calls are TRBV18 and TRBJ2-5, with 7 bases matching TRBD1. Germline trimming cut 6 bases from V and 5 bases from J; bases unmatched to any gene: 6. The CDR3 consists of 13 residues. The germline CDR1 and CDR2 sequences are KGHSH and LQKENI. CDR3 in amino acids: CASSPTGWETQYF. The CDR3 nucleotides read TGTGCCAGCTCTCCGACAGGGTGGGAGACCCAGTACTTC.

The chain employs TRBV28 and TRBJ1-2, with TRBD1 as a possible D gene (6 bases). Germline V gives CDR1 MDHEN, CDR2 SYDVKM. This CDR3 comprises 14 residues. V dropped 6 bases and J dropped 5 bases, with 16 bases sitting between them. The CDR3 here is CASSQGTWTYGYTF. DNA for the CDR3: TGTGCCAGCAGCCAAGGGACATGGACGTATGGCTACACCTTC.

The chain carries TRBV10-3 and TRBJ2-7; D is uncertain. V was pared by 3 bases and J by 2 bases, with 11 bases between. The CDR3 is 14 amino acids. CDR1 is ENHRY, CDR2 SYGVKD, per germline. As DNA, the CDR3 is TGTGCCATCAGTGAAAGGGCGGATACCTACGAGCAGTACTTC. It is translated as CAISERADTYEQYF.

This rearrangement joins TRBV10-3 to TRBJ2-1; D may be TRBD1 (6 bases). Germline CDR1 reads ENHRY; CDR2 reads SYGVKD. This CDR3 spans 15 amino acids. V was cut by 5 bases and J by 3 bases, with 14 bases left in between. The CDR3 coding sequence is TGTGCCATCAGTCTCCGGGACAAAGGCTACAATGAGCAGTTCTTC. Translation gives CAISLRDKGYNEQFF.

Written as DNA, the CDR3 is TGTGCCAGCACCGAACTATTGGGACAGTTTAATGAGCAGTTCTTC. Translating it yields CASTELLGQFNEQFF. The chain is built from TRBV6-6 and TRBJ2-1; 7 bases align to TRBD1. Trimming removed 7 bases from V and 7 bases from J; junction bases left unmatched: 13. The germline V gene encodes CDR1 MNHNY and CDR2 SVGAGI (reference sequence). The CDR3 has 15 residues.

The sample holds a few counts of this clone. The chain combines TRBV6-1 with TRBJ1-5; TRBD1 matches 9 bases. Germline assignment: CDR1 MNHNS and CDR2 SASEGT. The CDR3 is 16 residues long. Losses at the gene ends were 4 bases for V and 3 bases for J; bases not matched to a gene: 7. The CDR3 sequence is CASSASGTGNNQPQHF. CDR3 nucleotides: TGTGCCAGCAGTGCCTCCGGGACAGGGAACAATCAGCCCCAGCATTTT.

The CDR3 is CASSASDRVIYNEQFF. The CDR3 coding sequence is TGTGCCAGCAGTGCGTCGGACAGGGTAATATACAATGAGCAGTTCTTC. The chain employs TRBV25-1 and TRBJ2-1; 8 bases are a match to TRBD1. CDR1 is MGHDK, CDR2 SYGVNS, per germline. With 4 bases clipped from V and 4 bases from J, the junction kept 9 bases outside the gene matches. The CDR3 runs to 16 residues.